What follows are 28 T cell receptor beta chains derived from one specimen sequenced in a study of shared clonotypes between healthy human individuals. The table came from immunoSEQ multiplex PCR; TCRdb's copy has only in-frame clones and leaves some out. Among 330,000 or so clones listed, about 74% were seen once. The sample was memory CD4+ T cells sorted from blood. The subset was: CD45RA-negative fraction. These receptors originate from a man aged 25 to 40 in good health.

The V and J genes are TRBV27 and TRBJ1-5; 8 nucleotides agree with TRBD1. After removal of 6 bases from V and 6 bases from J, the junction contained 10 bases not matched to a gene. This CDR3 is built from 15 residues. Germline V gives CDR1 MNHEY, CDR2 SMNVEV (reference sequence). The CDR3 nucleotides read TGTGCCAGCAGATTGGGGACAGGTGGTGGTCAGCCCCAGCATTTT. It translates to CASRLGTGGGQPQHF.

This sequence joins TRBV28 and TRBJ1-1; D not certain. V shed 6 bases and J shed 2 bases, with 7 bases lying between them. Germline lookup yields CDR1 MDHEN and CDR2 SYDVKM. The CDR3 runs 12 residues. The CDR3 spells CASRRKNTEAFF. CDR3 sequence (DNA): TGTGCCAGCAGACGCAAAAACACTGAAGCTTTCTTT. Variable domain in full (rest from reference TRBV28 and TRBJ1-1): DVKVTQSSRYLVKRTGEKVFLECVQDMDHENMFWYRQDPGLGLRLIYFSYDVKMKEKGDIPEGYSVSREKKERFSLILESASTNQTSMYLCASRRKNTEAFFGQGTRLTVV.

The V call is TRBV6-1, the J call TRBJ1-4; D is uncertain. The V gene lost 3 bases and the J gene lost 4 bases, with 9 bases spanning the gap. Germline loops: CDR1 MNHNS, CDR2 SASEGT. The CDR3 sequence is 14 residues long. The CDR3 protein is CASSDAAVNEKLFF. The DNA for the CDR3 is TGTGCCAGCAGTGACGCGGCGGTTAATGAAAAACTGTTTTTT.

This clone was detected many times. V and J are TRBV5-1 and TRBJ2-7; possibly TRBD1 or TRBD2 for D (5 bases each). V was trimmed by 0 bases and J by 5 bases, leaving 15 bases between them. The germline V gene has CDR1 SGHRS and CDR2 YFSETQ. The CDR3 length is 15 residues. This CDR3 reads CASSLAWDGGDEQYF. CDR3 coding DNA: TGCGCCAGCAGCTTGGCGTGGGACGGAGGAGACGAGCAGTACTTC.

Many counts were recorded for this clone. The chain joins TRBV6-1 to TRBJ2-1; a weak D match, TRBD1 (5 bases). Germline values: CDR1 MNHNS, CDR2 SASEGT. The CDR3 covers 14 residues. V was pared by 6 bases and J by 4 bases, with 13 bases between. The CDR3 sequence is CASRRRTNYNEQFF. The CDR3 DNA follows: TGTGCCAGCAGGAGGCGGACAAATTACAATGAGCAGTTCTTC.

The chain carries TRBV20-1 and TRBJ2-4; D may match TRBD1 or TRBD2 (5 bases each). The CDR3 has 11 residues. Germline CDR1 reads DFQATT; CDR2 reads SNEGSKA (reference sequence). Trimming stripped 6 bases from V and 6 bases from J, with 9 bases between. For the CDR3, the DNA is TGCAGTGCGAGGGGCAGAAACATTCAGTACTTC. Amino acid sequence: CSARGRNIQYF.

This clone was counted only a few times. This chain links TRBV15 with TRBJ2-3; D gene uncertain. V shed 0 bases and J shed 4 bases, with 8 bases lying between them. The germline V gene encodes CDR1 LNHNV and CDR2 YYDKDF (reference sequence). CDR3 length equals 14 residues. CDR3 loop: CATSREPMADTQYF. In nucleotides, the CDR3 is TGTGCCACCAGCAGAGAGCCGATGGCAGATACGCAGTATTTT. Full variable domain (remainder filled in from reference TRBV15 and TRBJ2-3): DAMVIQNPRYQVTQFGKPVTLSCSQTLNHNVMYWYQQKSSQAPKLLFHYYDKDFNNEADTPDNFQSRRPNTSFCFLDIRSPGLGDTAMYLCATSREPMADTQYFGPGTRLTVL.

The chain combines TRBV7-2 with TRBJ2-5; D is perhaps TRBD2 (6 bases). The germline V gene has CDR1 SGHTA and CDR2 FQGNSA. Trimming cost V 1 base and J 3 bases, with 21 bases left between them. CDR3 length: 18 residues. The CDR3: CASSLVEGGVFREETQYF. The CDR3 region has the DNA TGTGCCAGCAGCTTAGTCGAAGGCGGGGTGTTTCGGGAAGAGACCCAGTACTTC.

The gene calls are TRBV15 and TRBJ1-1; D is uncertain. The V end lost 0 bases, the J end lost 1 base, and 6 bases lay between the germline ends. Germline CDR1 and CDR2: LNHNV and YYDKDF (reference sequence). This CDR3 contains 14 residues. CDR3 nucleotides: TGTGCCACCAGCAGAGATTCGAGGAACACTGAAGCTTTCTTT. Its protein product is CATSRDSRNTEAFF.

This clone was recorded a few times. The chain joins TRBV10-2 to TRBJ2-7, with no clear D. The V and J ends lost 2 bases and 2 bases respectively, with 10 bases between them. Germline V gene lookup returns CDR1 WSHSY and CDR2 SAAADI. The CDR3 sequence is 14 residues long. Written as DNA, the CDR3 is TGCGCCAGCAGTGAGGTTGGCAGAACCTACGAGCAGTACTTC. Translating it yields CASSEVGRTYEQYF.

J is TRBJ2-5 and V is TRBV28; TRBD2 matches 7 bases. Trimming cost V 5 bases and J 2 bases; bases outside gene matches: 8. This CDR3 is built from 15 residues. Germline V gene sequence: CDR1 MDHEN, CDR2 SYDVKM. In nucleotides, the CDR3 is TGTGCCAGCAGTCCTAGCGGCAGCGCTCAAGAGACCCAGTACTTC. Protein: CASSPSGSAQETQYF.

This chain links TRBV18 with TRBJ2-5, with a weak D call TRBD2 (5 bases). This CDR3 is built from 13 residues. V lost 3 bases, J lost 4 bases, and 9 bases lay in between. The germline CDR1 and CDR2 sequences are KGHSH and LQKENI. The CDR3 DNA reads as TGTGCCAGCTCACCCGGCCTAGCAGAGACCCAGTACTTC. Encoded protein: CASSPGLAETQYF.

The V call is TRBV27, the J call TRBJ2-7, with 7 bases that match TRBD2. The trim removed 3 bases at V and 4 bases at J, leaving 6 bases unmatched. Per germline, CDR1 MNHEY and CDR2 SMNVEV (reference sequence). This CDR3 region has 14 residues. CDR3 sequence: CASSFREARYEQYF. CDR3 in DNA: TGTGCCAGCAGTTTCCGGGAGGCGCGGTACGAGCAGTACTTC.

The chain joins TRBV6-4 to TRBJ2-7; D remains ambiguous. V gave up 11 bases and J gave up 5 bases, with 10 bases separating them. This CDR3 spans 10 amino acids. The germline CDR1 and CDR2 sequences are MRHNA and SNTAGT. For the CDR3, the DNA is TGTGCCGTCCCCGTTGACGAGCAGTACTTC. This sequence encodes CAVPVDEQYF.

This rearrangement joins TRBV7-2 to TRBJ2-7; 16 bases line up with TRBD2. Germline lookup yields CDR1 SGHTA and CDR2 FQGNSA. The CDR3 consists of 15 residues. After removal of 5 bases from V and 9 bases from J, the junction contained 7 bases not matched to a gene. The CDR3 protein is CASSHPGTSGRGQYF. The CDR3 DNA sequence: TGTGCCAGCAGCCACCCCGGGACTAGCGGGAGGGGGCAGTACTTC.

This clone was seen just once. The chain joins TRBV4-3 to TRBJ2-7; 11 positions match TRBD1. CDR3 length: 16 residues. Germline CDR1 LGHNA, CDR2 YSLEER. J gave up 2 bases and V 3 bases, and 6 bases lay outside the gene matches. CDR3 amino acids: CASSQGPGQGAYEQYF. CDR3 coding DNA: TGCGCCAGCAGCCAGGGCCCGGGACAGGGGGCCTACGAGCAGTACTTC.

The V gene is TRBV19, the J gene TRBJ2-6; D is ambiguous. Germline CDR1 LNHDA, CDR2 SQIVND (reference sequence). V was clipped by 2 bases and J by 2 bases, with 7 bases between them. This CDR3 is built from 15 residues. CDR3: CASSISGTGANVLTF. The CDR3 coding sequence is TGTGCCAGTAGTATAAGTGGGACTGGGGCCAACGTCCTGACTTTC.

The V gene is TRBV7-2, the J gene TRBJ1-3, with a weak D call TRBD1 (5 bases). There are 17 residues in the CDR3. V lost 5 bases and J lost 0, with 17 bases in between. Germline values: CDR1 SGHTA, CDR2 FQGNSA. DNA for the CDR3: TGTGCCAGCAGCCCCCAGGGCGGGACGAGCTCTGGAAACACCATATATTTT. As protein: CASSPQGGTSSGNTIYF.

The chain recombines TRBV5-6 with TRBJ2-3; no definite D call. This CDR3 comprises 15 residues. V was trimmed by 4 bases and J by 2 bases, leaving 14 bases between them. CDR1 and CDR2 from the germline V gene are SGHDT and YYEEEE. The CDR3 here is CASSQRNFFTDTQYF. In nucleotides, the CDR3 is TGTGCCAGCAGCCAGCGAAATTTTTTCACAGATACGCAGTATTTT.

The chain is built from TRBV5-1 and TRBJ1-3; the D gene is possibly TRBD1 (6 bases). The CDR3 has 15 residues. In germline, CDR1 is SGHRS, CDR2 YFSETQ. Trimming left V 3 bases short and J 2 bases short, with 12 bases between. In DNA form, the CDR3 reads TGCGCCAGCAGCTCGGGTGACAGGCCTGGAAACACCATATATTTT. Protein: CASSSGDRPGNTIYF.

Here the CDR3 DNA reads TGCGCCAGCAGCAAAACAGGTTTCTACGAGCAGTACTTC. Amino acids: CASSKTGFYEQYF. V is TRBV5-1 and J is TRBJ2-7; a weak D match, TRBD1 (5 bases). The germline CDR1 and CDR2 sequences are SGHRS and YFSETQ. CDR3 size: 13 residues. Deletions cut 4 bases from V and 3 bases from J, with 11 bases between.

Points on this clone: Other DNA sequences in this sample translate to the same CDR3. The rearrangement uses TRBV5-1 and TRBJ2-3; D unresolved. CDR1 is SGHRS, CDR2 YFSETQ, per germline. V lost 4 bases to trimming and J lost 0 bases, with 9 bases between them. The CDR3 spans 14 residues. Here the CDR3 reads CASSLTSSTDTQYF. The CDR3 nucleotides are TGCGCCAGCAGCCTAACCTCTAGCACAGATACGCAGTATTTT.

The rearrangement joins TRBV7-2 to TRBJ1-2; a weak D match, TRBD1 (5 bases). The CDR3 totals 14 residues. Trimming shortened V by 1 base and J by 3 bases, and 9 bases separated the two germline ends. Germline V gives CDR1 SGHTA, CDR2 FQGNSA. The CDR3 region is CASSLEQEDYGYTF. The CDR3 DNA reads TGTGCCAGCAGCTTAGAACAGGAAGACTATGGCTACACCTTC.

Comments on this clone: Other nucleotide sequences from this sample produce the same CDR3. The CDR3 DNA follows: TGTGCCAGCTCACAAGGGGCGGATAATTCACCCCTCCACTTT. Translation: CASSQGADNSPLHF. J is TRBJ1-6 and V is TRBV18; D possibly corresponds to TRBD1 (5 bases). Germline V CDR1 and CDR2: KGHSH, LQKENI. The V and J ends lost 4 bases and 5 bases respectively, with 9 bases between them. This CDR3 is built from 14 residues.

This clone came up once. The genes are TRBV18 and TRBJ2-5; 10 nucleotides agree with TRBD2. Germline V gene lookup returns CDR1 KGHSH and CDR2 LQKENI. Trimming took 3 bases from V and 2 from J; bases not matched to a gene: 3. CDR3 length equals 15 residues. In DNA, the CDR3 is TGTGCCAGCTCACCTACTAGCGGGACTCAAGAGACCCAGTACTTC. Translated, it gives CASSPTSGTQETQYF.

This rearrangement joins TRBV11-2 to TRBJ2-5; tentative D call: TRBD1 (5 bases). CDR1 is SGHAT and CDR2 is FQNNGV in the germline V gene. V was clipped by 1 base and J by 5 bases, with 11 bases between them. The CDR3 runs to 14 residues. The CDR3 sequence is CASSLVARVETQYF. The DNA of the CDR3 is TGTGCCAGCAGCTTAGTAGCCAGGGTGGAGACCCAGTACTTC.

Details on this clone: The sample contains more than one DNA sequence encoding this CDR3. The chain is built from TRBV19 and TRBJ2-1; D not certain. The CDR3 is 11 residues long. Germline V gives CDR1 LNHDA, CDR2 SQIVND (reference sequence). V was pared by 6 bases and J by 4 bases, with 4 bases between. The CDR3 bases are TGTGCCAGTAGCCGTTACAATGAGCAGTTCTTC. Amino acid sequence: CASSRYNEQFF.

The CDR3 sequence: CASSRWSDPSYEQYF. The CDR3 DNA reads TGTGCCAGTAGTAGGTGGTCCGACCCCTCCTACGAGCAGTACTTC. The chain recombines TRBV19 with TRBJ2-7; D is undetermined. CDR1 and CDR2 (germline): LNHDA, SQIVND (reference sequence). Trimming took off 4 bases at V and 0 bases at J, with 13 bases between the two ends. The CDR3 runs 15 residues.